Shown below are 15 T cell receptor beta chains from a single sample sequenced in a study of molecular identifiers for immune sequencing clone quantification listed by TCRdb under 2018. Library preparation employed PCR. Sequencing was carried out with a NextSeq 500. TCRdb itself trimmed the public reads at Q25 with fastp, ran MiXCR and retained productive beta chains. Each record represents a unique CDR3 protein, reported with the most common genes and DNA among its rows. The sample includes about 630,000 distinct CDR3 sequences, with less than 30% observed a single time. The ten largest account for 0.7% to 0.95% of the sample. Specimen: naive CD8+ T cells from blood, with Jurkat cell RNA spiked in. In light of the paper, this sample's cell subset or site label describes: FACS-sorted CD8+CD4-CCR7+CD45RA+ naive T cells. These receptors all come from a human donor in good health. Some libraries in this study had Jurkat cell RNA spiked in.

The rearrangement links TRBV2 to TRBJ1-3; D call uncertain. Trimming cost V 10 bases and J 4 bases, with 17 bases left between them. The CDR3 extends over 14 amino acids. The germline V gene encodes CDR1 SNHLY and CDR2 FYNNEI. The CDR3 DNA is TGTGCCAAAGAAACAAGGCCCTCAGGAAACACCATATATTTT. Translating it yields CAKETRPSGNTIYF.

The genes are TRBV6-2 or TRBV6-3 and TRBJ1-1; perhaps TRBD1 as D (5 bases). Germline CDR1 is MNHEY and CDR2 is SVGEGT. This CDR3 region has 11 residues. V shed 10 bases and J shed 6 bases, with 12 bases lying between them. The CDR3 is CANSRGSEAFF. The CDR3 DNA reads TGTGCCAACTCCCGGGGCTCTGAAGCTTTCTTT.

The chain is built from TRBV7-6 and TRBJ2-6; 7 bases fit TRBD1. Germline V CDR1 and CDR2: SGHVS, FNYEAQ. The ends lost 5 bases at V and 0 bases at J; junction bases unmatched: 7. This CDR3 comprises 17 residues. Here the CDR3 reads CASSKGQSTSGANVLTF. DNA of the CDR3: TGTGCCAGCAGCAAGGGACAGTCAACCTCTGGGGCCAACGTCCTGACTTTC.

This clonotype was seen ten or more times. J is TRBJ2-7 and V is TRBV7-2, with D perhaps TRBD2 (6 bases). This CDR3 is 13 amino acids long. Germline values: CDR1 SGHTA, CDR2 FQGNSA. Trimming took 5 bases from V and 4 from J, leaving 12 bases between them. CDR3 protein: CASSQYSGYEQYF. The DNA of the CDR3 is TGTGCCAGCAGCCAATATAGCGGTTACGAGCAGTACTTC.

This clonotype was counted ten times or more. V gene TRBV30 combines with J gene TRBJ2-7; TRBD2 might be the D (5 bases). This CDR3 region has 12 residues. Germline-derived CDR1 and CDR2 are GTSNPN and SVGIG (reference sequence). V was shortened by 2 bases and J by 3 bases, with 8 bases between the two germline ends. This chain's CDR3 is CAWSPGNYEQYF. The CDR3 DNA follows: TGTGCCTGGAGTCCCGGGAACTACGAGCAGTACTTC.

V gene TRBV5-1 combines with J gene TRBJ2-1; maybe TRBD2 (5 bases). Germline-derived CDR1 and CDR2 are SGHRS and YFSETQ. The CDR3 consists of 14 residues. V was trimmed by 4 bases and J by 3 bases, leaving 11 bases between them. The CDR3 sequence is CASSQTTSYNEQFF. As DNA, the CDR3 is TGCGCCAGCAGCCAAACAACTAGCTACAATGAGCAGTTCTTC.

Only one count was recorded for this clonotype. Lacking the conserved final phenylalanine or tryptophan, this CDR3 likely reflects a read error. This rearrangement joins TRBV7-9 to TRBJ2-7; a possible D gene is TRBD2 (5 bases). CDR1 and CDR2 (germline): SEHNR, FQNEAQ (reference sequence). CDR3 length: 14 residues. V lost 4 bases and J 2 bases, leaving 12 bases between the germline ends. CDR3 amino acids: CASSSGLSAYEQYY. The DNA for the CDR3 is TGTGCCAGCAGCTCCGGACTCAGCGCCTACGAGCAGTACTAC.

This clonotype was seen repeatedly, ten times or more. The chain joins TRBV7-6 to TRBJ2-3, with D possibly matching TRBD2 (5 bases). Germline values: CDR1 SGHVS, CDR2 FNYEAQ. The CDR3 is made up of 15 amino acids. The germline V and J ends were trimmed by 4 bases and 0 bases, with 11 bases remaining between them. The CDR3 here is CASSSSGPSTDTQYF. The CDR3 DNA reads TGTGCCAGCAGCTCAAGCGGACCTAGCACAGATACGCAGTATTTT.

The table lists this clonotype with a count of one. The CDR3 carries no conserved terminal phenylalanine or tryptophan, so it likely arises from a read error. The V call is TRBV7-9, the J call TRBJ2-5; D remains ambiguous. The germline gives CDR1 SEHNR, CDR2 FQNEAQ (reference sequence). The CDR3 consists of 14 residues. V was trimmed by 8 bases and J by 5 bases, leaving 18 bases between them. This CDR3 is CASQQVWGTETQYL. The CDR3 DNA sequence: TGTGCCAGCCAGCAGGTGTGGGGAACGGAGACCCAGTACCTC.

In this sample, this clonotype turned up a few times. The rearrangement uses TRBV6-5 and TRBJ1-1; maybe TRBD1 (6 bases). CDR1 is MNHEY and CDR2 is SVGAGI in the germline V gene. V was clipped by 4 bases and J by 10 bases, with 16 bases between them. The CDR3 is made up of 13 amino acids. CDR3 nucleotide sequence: TGTGCCAGCAGTTCGACAGGCCTGTCCGTAGCTTTCTTT. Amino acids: CASSSTGLSVAFF.

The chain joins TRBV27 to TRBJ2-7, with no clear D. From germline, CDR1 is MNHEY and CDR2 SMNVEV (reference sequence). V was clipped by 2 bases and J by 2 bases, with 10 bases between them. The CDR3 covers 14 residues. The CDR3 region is CASSLDVGPYEQYF. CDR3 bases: TGTGCCAGCAGTTTAGATGTAGGCCCCTACGAGCAGTACTTC.

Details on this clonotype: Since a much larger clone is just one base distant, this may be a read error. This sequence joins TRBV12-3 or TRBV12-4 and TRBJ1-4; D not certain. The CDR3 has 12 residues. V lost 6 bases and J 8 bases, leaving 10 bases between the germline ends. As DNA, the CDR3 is TGTGCCAGCAGCCGGCGAGGGGAAAAACTGTTTTTT. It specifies CASSRRGEKLFF.

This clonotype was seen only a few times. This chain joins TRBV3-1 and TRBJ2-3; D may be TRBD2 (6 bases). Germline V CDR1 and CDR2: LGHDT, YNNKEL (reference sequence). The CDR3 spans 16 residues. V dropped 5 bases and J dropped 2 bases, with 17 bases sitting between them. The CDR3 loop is CASSASDGGVTDTQYF. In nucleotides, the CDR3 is TGTGCCAGCAGCGCCAGTGACGGCGGGGTCACAGATACGCAGTATTTT.

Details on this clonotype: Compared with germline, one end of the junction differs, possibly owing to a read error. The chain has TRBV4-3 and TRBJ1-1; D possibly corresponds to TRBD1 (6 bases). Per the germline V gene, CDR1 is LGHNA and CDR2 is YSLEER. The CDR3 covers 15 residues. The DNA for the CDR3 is TGCGCCCGCAGCCAAAAAACAGGGTTTAACACTGAAGCTTTCTTT. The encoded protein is CARSQKTGFNTEAFF.

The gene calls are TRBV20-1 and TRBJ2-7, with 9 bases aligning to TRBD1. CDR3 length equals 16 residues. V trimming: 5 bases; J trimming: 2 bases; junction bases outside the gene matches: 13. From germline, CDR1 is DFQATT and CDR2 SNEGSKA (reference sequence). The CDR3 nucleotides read TGCAGTGCTGGGGCTTTAGGACAGGGGCCGACCTACGAGCAGTACTTC. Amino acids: CSAGALGQGPTYEQYF.